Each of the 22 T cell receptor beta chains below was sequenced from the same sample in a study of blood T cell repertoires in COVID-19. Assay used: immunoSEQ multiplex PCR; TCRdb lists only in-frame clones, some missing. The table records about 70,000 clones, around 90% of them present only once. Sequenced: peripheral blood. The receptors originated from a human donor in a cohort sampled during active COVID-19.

In DNA, the CDR3 is TGTGCCAGCAGTTCCCTGAGACTAGCGGGAGTAAACGAGCAGTACTTC. Translation gives CASSSLRLAGVNEQYF. The chain carries TRBV6-2 or TRBV6-3 and TRBJ2-7; 12 positions agree with TRBD2. CDR3 length equals 16 residues. V trimming: 4 bases; J trimming: 5 bases; junction bases outside the gene matches: 9. The V gene's germline CDR1 is MNHEY and CDR2 SVGEGT.

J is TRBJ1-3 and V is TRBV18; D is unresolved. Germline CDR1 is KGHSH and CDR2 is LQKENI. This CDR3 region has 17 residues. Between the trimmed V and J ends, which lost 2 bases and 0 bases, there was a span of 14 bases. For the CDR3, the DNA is TGTGCCAGCTCACCAGTACCATCTGAGGTCTCTGGAAACACCATATATTTT. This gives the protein CASSPVPSEVSGNTIYF.

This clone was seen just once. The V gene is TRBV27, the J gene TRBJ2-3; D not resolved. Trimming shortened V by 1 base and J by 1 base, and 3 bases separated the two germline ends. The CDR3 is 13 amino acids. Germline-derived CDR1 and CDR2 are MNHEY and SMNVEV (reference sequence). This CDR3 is CASSLLGTDTQYF. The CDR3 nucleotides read TGTGCCAGCAGTTTATTAGGCACAGATACGCAGTATTTT.

This CDR3 is CASSQDHNSYEQYF. The CDR3 DNA is TGTGCCAGCAGCCAAGATCACAACTCCTACGAGCAGTACTTC. The genes are TRBV4-2 and TRBJ2-7; D call uncertain. The germline V gene encodes CDR1 LGHNA and CDR2 YNFKEQ. Between the trimmed V and J ends, which lost 0 bases and 0 bases, there was a span of 6 bases. This CDR3 comprises 14 residues.

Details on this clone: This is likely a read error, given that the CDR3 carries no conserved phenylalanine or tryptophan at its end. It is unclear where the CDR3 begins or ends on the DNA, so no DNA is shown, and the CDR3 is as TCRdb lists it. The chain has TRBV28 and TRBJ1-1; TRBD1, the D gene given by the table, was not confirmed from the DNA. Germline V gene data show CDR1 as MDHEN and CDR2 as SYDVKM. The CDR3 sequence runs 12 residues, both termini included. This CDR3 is CASSIGQGGPVI.

The CDR3 loop is CASSTGLAGDEQYF. In DNA form, the CDR3 reads TGCGCCAGCAGCACAGGACTAGCGGGAGACGAGCAGTACTTC. V gene TRBV5-1 combines with J gene TRBJ2-7, with 13 bases matching TRBD2. The CDR3 extends over 14 amino acids. With 4 bases clipped from V and 5 bases from J, the junction kept 3 bases outside the gene matches. Germline V gene lookup returns CDR1 SGHRS and CDR2 YFSETQ.

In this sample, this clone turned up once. The CDR3 protein is CASSPRTGVTGELFF. Written as DNA, the CDR3 is TGTGCCAGCTCACCAAGGACAGGGGTCACCGGGGAGCTGTTTTTT. V and J are TRBV18 and TRBJ2-2; TRBD1 aligns across 9 bases. V lost 2 bases to trimming and J lost 4 bases; unmatched junction nucleotides: 2. Germline lookup yields CDR1 KGHSH and CDR2 LQKENI. This CDR3 has 15 residues.

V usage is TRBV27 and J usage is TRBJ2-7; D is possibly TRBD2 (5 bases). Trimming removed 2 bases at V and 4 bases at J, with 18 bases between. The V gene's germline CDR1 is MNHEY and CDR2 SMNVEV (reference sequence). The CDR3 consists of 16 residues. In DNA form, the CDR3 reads TGTGCCAGCAGTTTAGTCAGCTCCATCGGGGTATACGAGCAGTACTTC. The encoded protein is CASSLVSSIGVYEQYF.

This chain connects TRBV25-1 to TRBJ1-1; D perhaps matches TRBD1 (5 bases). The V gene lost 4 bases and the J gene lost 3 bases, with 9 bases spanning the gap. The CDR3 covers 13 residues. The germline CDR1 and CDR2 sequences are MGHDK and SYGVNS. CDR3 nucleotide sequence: TGTGCCAGCAGTGGGCGGGACCACACTGAAGCTTTCTTT. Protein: CASSGRDHTEAFF. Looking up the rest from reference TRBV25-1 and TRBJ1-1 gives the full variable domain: EADIYQTPRYLVIGTGKKITLECSQTMGHDKMYWYQQDPGMELHLIHYSYGVNSTEKGDLSSESTVSRIRTEHFPLTLESARPSHTSQYLCASSGRDHTEAFFGQGTRLTVV.

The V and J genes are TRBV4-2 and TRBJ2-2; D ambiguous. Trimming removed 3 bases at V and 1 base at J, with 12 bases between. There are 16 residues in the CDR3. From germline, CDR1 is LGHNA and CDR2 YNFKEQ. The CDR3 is CASSQGVGWNTGELFF. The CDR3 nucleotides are TGTGCCAGCAGCCAGGGCGTTGGGTGGAACACCGGGGAGCTGTTTTTT.

The CDR3 region is CAAGQGYEQYF. The CDR3 bases are TGTGCCGCGGGACAGGGCTACGAGCAGTACTTC. V and J are TRBV30 and TRBJ2-7; TRBD1 matches 9 bases. Germline V gene data show CDR1 as GTSNPN and CDR2 as SVGIG (reference sequence). The CDR3 length is 11 residues. Germline trimming cut 8 bases from V and 3 bases from J; bases unmatched to any gene: 2.

The chain's CDR3 is CASSRDRVHEQYF. Here the CDR3 DNA reads TGTGCCAGCAGCCGGGACAGGGTCCACGAGCAGTACTTC. The gene calls are TRBV5-4 and TRBJ2-7; 9 positions match TRBD1. The germline V gene encodes CDR1 SGHNT and CDR2 YYREEE (reference sequence). This CDR3 region has 13 residues. J gave up 5 bases and V 4 bases, and 4 bases lay outside the gene matches.

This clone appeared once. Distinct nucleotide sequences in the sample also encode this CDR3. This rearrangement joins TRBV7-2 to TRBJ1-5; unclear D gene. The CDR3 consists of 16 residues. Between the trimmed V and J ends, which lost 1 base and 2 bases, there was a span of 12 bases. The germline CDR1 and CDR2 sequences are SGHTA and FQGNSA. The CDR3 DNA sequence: TGTGCCAGCAGCTTAGTAGGATCCGGAGGCAATCAGCCCCAGCATTTT. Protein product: CASSLVGSGGNQPQHF.

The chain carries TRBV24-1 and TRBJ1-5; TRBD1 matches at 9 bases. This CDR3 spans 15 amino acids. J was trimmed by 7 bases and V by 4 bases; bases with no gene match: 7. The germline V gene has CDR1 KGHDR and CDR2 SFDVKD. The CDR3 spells CATSDPGQGSQPQHF. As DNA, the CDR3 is TGTGCCACCAGTGACCCCGGACAGGGGAGCCAGCCCCAGCATTTT.

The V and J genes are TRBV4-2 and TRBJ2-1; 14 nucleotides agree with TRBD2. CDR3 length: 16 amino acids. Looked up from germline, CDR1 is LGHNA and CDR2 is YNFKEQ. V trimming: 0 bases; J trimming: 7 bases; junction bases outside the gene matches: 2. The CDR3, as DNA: TGTGCCAGCAGCCAAGAAAGGACTAGCGGGGGGAATGAGCAGTTCTTC. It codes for CASSQERTSGGNEQFF.

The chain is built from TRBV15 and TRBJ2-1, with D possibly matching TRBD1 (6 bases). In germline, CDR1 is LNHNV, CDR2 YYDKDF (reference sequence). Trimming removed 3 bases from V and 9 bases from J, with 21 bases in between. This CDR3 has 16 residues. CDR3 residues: CATSSPGTGLSSEQFF. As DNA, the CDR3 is TGTGCCACCAGCAGCCCGGGAACAGGGCTATCGAGTGAGCAGTTCTTC. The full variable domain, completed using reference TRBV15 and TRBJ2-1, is DAMVIQNPRYQVTQFGKPVTLSCSQTLNHNVMYWYQQKSSQAPKLLFHYYDKDFNNEADTPDNFQSRRPNTSFCFLDIRSPGLGDTAMYLCATSSPGTGLSSEQFFGPGTRLTVL.

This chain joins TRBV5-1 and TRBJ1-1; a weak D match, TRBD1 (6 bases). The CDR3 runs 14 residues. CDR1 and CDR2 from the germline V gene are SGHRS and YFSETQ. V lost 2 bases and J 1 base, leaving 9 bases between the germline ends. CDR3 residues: CASSFGQSNTEAFF. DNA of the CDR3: TGCGCCAGCAGCTTCGGACAGTCGAACACTGAAGCTTTCTTT.

The CDR3 is CSASTRAAGGRAETQYF. For the CDR3, the DNA is TGCAGTGCTAGTACACGGGCAGCGGGAGGACGCGCAGAGACCCAGTACTTC. The chain combines TRBV20-1 with TRBJ2-5, with TRBD2 matching over 9 bases. V shed 3 bases and J 4 bases; nucleotides not matched to a gene: 15. The length of the CDR3 is 17 residues. Germline values: CDR1 DFQATT, CDR2 SNEGSKA (reference sequence).

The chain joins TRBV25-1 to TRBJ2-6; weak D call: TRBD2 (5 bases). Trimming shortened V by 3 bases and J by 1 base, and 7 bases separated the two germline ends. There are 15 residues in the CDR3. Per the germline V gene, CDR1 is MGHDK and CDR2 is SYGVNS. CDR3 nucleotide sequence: TGTGCCAGCAGTGACGGGGAATCTGGGGCCAACGTCCTGACTTTC. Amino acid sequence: CASSDGESGANVLTF.

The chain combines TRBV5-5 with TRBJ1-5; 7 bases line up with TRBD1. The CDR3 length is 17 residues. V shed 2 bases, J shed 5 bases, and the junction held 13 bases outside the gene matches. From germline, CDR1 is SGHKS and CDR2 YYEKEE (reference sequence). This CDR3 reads CASSFGFRRGVHQPQHF. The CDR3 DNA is TGTGCCAGCAGCTTTGGTTTCCGCAGGGGGGTACATCAGCCCCAGCATTTT.

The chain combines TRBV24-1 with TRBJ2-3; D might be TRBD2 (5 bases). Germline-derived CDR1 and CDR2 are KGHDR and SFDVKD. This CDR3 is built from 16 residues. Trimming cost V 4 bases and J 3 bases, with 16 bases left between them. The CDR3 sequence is CATSDPRGPGTDTQYF. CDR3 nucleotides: TGTGCCACCAGTGACCCCCGGGGTCCGGGGACAGATACGCAGTATTTT.

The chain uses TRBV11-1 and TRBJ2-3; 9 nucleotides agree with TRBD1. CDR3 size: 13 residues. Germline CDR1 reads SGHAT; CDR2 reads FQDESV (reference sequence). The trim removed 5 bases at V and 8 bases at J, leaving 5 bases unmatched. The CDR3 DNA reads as TGTGCCAGCAGCCCCGGGACAGGGATTACGCAGTATTTT. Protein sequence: CASSPGTGITQYF.